The source of this T cell receptor beta chain is a study of blood T cell repertoires in COVID-19. Whole-study context: Samples of COVID-19 (acute and convalescent) were obtained from the United States, Italy and Spain. Nucleic acid was either cDNA or gDNA, and it came from T cells, B-cell-depleted T cells, or PBMCs.

Using immunoSEQ multiplex PCR, the repertoire was profiled, and TCRdb retains in-frame clones only, with some absent. The table lists about 280,000 clones, 80% to 90% of them singletons, with about 4.6% in the top ten. Germline CDR1 SEHNR, CDR2 FQNEAQ (reference sequence). With V trimmed by 6 bases and J by 10 bases, 15 bases remained unmatched. The CDR3 is made up of 16 amino acids. The sample was peripheral blood. The V and J genes are TRBV7-9 and TRBJ1-6, with 7 bases lining up with TRBD1. This TCR came from a man between 40 and 49 years old with acute or convalescent COVID-19. The CDR3 loop reads CASRSTGGGGWSPLHF. Here the CDR3 DNA reads TGTGCCAGCAGGAGCACAGGTGGAGGGGGCTGGTCACCCCTCCACTTT.